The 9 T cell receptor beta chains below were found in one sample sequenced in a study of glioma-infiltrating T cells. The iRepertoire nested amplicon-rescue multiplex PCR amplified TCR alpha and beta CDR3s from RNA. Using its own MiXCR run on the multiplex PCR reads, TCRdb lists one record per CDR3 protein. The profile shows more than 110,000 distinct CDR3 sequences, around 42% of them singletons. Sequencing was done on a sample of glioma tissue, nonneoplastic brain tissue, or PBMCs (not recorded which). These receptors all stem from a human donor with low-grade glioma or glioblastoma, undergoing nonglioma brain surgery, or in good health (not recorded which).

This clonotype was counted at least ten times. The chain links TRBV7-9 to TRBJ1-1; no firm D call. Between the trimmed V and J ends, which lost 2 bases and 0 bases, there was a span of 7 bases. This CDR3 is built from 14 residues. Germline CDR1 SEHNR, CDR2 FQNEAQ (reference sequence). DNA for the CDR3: TGTGCCAGCAGCTTAAACATATTGAACACTGAAGCTTTCTTT. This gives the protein CASSLNILNTEAFF.

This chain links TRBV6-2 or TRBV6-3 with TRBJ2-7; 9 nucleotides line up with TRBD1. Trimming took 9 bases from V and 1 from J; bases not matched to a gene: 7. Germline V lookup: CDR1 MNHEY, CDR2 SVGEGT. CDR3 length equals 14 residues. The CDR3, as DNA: TGTGCCAGTAATATTGACAGGGGGTCCTACGAGCAGTACTTC. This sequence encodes CASNIDRGSYEQYF.

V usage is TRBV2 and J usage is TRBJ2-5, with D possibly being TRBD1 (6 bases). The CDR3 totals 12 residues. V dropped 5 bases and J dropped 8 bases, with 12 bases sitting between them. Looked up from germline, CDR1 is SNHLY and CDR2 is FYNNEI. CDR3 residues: CASSRAGDTQYF. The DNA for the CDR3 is TGTGCCAGCAGTAGAGCAGGGGATACCCAGTACTTC.

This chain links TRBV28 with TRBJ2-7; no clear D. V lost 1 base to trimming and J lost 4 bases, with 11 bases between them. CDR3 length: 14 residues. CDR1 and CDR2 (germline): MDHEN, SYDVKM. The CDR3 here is CASSLSPPRYEQYF. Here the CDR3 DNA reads TGTGCCAGCAGTTTATCCCCACCTCGATACGAGCAGTACTTC.

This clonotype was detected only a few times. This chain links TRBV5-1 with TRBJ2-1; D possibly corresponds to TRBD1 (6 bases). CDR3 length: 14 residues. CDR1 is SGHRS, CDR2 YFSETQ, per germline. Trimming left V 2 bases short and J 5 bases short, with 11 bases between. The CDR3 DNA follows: TGCGCCAGCAGCTTAAGGGGACAAGACAATGAGCAGTTCTTC. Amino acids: CASSLRGQDNEQFF.

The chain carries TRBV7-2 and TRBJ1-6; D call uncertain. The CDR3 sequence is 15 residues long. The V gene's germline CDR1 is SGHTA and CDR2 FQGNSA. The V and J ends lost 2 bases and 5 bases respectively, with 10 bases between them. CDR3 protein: CASSLLTTDNSPLHF. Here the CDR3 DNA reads TGTGCCAGCAGCTTATTGACAACAGATAATTCACCCCTCCACTTT.

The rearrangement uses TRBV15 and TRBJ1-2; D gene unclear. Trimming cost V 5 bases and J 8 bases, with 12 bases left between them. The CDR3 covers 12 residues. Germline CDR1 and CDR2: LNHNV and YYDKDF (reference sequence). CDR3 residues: CATSGYGSGYTF. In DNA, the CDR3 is TGTGCCACCAGCGGTTATGGGTCCGGCTACACCTTC.

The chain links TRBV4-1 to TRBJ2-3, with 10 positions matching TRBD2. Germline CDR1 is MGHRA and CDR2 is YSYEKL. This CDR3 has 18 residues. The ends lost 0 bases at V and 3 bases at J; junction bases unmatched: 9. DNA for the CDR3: TGCGCCAGCAGCCAAGATGTTCGGACTAGCGGCTTTACAGATACGCAGTATTTT. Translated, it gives CASSQDVRTSGFTDTQYF.

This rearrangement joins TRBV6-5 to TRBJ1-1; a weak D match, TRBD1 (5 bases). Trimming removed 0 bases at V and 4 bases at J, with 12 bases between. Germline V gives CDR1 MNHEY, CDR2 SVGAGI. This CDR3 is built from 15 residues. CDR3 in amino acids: CASSYSGPGRTEAFF. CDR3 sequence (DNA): TGTGCCAGCAGTTACTCGGGACCCGGACGCACTGAAGCTTTCTTT.